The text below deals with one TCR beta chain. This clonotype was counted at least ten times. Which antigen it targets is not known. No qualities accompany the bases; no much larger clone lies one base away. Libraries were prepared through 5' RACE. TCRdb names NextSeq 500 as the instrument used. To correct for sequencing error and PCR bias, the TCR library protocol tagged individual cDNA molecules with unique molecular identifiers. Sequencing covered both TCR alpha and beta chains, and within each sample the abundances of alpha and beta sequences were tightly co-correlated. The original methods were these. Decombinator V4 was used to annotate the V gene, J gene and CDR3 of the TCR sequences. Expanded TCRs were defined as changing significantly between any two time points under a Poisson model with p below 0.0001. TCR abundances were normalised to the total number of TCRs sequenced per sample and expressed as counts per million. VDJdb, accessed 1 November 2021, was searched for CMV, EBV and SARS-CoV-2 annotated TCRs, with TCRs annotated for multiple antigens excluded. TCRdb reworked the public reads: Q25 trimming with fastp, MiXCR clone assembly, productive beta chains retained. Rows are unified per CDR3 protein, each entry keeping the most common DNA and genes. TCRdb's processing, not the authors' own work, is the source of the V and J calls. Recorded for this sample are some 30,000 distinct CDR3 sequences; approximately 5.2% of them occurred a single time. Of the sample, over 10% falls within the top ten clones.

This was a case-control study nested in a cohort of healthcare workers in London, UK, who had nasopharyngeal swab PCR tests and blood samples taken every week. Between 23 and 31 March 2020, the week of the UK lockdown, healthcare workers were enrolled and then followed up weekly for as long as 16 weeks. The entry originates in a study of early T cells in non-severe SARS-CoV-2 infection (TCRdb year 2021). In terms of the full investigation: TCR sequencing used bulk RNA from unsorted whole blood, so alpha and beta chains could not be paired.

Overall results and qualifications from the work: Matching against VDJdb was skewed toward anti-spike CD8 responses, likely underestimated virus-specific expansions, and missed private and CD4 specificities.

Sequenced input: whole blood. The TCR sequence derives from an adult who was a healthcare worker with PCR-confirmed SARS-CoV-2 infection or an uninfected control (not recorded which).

In nucleotides, the sequence is TGTGCCAGCAGCCTACCGGGACTAGCGGGGTTTCATACGCAGTATTTT. This is translated as CASSLPGLAGFHTQYF. This receptor chain uses TRBV3-1 and TRBJ2-3; TRBD2 aligns with 13 central bases. The CDR3 measures 16 amino acids from cysteine to phenylalanine. Just the 48-base CDR3 DNA is kept, in frame starting at base 1. The germline V gene (reference sequence) specifies LGHDT as CDR1 and YNNKEL as CDR2. Relative to germline, V is missing 4 bases and J is missing 7 bases, with 8 bases of the junction outside any gene match.